This TCR beta chain derives from a study of blood T cell repertoires in COVID-19. The wider study: Acute and convalescent COVID-19 specimens originated in the United States, Italy and Spain.

Germline V gives CDR1 SGHTA, CDR2 FQGTGA. Trimming removed 3 bases at V and 2 bases at J, with 11 bases between. The CDR3 runs to 15 residues. This table comes from immunoSEQ multiplex PCR, and its TCRdb copy is limited to in-frame clones, with some not included. The table lists about 260,000 clones, more than 70% of them singletons, with over 2% in the top ten. The receptor's source is a woman in her fifties or sixties who had recovered from COVID-19. The chain has TRBV7-3 and TRBJ2-1; D not resolved. The sequencing sample was made of PBMCs or T cells enriched from blood (not recorded which). The CDR3 sequence is CASSLASGAYNEQFF. The CDR3, as DNA: TGTGCCAGCAGCTTGGCTAGTGGAGCCTACAATGAGCAGTTCTTC.